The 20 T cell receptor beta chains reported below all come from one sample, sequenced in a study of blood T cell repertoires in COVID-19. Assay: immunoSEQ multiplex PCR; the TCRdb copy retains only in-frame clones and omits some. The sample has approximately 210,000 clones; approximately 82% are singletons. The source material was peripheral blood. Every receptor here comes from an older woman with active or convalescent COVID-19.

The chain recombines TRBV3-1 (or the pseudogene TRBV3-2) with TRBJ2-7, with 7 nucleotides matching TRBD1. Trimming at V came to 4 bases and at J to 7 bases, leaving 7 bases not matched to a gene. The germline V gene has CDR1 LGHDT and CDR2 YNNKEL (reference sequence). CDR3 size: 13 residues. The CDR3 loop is CASSPGQSGEQYF. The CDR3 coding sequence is TGTGCCAGCAGCCCGGGACAGTCGGGAGAGCAGTACTTC.

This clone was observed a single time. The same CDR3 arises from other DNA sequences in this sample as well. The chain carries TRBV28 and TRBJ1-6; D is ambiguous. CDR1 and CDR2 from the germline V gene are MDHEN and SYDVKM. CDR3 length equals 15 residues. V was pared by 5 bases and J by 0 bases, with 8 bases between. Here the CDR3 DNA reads TGTGCCAGCAGTCAAGGGAGCTCCTATAATTCACCCCTCCACTTT. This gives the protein CASSQGSSYNSPLHF.

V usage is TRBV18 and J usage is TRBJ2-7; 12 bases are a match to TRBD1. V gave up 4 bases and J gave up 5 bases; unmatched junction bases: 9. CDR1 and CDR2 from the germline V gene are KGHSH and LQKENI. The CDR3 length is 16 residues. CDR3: CASSRDWGQGAHEQYF. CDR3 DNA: TGTGCCAGCTCACGGGACTGGGGACAGGGGGCCCACGAGCAGTACTTC.

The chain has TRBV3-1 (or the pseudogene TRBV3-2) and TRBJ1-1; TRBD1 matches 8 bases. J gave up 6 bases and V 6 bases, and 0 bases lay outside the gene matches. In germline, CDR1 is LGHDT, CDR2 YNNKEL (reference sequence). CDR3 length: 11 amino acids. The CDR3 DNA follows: TGTGCCAGCAGGGACAGGGCTGAAGCTTTCTTT. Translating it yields CASRDRAEAFF.

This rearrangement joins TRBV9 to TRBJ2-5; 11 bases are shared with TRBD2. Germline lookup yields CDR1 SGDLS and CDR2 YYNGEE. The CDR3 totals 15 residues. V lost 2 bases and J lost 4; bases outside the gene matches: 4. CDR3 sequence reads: CASSVRTSGPETQYF. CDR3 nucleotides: TGTGCCAGCAGCGTGCGGACTAGCGGGCCAGAGACCCAGTACTTC.

CDR3 nucleotides: TGCAGCGCGACGGGTCTAGCGGGAGGGTCTCGGTTCAGTGAGCAGTTCTTC. This codes for CSATGLAGGSRFSEQFF. V is TRBV29-1 and J is TRBJ2-1; 12 nucleotides agree with TRBD2. Unmatched junction bases numbered 19, after V lost 7 bases and J lost 9 bases. Looked up from germline, CDR1 is SQVTM and CDR2 is ANQGSEA. This CDR3 has 17 amino acids.

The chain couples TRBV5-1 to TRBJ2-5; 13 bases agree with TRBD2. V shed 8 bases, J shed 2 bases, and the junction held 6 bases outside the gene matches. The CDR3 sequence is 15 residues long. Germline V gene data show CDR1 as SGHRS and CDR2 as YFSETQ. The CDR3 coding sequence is TGCGCCAGTACTCCACTAGCGGGAGGGCAAGAGACCCAGTACTTC. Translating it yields CASTPLAGGQETQYF. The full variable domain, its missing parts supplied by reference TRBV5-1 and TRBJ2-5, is KAGVTQTPRYLIKTRGQQVTLSCSPISGHRSVSWYQQTPGQGLQFLFEYFSETQRNKGNFPGRFSGRQFSNSRSEMNVSTLELGDSALYLCASTPLAGGQETQYFGPGTRLLVL.

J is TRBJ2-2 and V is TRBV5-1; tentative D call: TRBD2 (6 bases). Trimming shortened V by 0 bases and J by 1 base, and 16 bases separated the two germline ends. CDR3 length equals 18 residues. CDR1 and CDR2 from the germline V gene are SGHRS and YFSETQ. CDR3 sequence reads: CASSLVGSGSVNTGELFF. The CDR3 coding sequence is TGCGCCAGCAGCTTGGTGGGTAGCGGAAGCGTGAACACCGGGGAGCTGTTTTTT.

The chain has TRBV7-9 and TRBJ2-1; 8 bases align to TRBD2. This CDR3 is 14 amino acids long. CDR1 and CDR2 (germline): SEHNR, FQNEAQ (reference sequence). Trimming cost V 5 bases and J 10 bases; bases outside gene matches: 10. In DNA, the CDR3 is TGTGCCAGCAGCCCCGGGACTAGTCTCCGCGAGCAGTTCTTC. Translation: CASSPGTSLREQFF.

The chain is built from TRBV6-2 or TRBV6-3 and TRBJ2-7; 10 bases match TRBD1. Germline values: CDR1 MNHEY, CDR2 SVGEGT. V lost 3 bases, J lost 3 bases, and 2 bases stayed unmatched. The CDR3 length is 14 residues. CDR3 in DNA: TGTGCCAGCAGTTATGGGGACAGGGGCTACGAGCAGTACTTC. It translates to CASSYGDRGYEQYF.

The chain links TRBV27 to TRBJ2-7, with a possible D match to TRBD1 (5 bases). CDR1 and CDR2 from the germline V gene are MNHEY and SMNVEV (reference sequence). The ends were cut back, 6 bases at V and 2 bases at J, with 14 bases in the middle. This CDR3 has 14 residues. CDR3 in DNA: TGTGCCAGCAGGATTACCGGCAGGGCCTACGAGCAGTACTTC. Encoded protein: CASRITGRAYEQYF.

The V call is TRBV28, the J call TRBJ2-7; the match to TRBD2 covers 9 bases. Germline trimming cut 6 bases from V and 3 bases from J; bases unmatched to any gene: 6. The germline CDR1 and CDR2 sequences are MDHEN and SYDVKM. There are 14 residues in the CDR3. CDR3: CASSKGLADYEQYF. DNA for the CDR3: TGTGCCAGCAGCAAGGGACTAGCAGACTACGAGCAGTACTTC.

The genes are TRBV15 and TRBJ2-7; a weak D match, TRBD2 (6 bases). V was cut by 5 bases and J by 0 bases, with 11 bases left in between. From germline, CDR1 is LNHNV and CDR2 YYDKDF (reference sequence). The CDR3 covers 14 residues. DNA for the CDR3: TGTGCCACCAGCCTAGCGTTGAGCTCCTACGAGCAGTACTTC. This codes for CATSLALSSYEQYF.

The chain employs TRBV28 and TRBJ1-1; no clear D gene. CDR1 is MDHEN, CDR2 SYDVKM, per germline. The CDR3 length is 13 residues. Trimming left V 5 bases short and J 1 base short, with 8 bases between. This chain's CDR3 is CASSLPTNTEAFF. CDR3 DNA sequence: TGTGCCAGCAGTCTCCCTACGAACACTGAAGCTTTCTTT.

This chain's CDR3 is CASRWGERASHLQYF. CDR3 in DNA: TGTGCCAGTCGATGGGGGGAGCGGGCCTCCCATCTTCAGTACTTC. V is TRBV19 and J is TRBJ2-4; D might be TRBD2 (6 bases). The germline CDR1 and CDR2 sequences are LNHDA and SQIVND (reference sequence). This CDR3 contains 15 residues. Trimming shortened V by 8 bases and J by 11 bases, and 25 bases separated the two germline ends.

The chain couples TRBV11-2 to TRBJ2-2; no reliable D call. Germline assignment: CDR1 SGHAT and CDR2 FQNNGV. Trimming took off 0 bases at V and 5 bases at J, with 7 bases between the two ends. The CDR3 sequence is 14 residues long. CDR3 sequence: CASSLEKPTGELFF. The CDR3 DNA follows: TGTGCCAGCAGCTTAGAGAAGCCTACCGGGGAGCTGTTTTTT.

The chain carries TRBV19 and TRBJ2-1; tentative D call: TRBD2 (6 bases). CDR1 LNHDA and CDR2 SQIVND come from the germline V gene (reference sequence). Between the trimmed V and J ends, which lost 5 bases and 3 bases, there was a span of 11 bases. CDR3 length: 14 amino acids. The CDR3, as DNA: TGTGCCAGTAGTCTTGGGGGGATCTACAATGAGCAGTTCTTC. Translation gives CASSLGGIYNEQFF.

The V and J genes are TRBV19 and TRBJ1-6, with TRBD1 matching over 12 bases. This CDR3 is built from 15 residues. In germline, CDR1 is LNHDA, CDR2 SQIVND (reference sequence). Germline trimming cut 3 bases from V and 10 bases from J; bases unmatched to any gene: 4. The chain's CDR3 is CASSIGGTGGSPLHF. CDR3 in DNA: TGTGCCAGTAGTATTGGTGGGACAGGGGGCTCACCCCTCCACTTT.

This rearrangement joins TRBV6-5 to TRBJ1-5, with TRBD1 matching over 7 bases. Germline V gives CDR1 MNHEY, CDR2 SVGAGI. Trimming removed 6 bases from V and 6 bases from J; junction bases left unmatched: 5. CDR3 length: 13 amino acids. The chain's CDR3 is CASRLDRAQPQHF. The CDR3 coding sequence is TGTGCCAGCAGGCTCGACAGGGCTCAGCCCCAGCATTTT.

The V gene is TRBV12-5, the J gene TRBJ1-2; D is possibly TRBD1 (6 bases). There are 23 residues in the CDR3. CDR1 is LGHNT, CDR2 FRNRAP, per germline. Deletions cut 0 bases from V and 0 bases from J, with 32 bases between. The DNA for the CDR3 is TGTGCTAGTGGTTTGGTACGAGTTCCCCCCCCCACTTCGCACAGGGACGCTAACTATGGCTACACCTTC. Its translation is CASGLVRVPPPTSHRDANYGYTF.